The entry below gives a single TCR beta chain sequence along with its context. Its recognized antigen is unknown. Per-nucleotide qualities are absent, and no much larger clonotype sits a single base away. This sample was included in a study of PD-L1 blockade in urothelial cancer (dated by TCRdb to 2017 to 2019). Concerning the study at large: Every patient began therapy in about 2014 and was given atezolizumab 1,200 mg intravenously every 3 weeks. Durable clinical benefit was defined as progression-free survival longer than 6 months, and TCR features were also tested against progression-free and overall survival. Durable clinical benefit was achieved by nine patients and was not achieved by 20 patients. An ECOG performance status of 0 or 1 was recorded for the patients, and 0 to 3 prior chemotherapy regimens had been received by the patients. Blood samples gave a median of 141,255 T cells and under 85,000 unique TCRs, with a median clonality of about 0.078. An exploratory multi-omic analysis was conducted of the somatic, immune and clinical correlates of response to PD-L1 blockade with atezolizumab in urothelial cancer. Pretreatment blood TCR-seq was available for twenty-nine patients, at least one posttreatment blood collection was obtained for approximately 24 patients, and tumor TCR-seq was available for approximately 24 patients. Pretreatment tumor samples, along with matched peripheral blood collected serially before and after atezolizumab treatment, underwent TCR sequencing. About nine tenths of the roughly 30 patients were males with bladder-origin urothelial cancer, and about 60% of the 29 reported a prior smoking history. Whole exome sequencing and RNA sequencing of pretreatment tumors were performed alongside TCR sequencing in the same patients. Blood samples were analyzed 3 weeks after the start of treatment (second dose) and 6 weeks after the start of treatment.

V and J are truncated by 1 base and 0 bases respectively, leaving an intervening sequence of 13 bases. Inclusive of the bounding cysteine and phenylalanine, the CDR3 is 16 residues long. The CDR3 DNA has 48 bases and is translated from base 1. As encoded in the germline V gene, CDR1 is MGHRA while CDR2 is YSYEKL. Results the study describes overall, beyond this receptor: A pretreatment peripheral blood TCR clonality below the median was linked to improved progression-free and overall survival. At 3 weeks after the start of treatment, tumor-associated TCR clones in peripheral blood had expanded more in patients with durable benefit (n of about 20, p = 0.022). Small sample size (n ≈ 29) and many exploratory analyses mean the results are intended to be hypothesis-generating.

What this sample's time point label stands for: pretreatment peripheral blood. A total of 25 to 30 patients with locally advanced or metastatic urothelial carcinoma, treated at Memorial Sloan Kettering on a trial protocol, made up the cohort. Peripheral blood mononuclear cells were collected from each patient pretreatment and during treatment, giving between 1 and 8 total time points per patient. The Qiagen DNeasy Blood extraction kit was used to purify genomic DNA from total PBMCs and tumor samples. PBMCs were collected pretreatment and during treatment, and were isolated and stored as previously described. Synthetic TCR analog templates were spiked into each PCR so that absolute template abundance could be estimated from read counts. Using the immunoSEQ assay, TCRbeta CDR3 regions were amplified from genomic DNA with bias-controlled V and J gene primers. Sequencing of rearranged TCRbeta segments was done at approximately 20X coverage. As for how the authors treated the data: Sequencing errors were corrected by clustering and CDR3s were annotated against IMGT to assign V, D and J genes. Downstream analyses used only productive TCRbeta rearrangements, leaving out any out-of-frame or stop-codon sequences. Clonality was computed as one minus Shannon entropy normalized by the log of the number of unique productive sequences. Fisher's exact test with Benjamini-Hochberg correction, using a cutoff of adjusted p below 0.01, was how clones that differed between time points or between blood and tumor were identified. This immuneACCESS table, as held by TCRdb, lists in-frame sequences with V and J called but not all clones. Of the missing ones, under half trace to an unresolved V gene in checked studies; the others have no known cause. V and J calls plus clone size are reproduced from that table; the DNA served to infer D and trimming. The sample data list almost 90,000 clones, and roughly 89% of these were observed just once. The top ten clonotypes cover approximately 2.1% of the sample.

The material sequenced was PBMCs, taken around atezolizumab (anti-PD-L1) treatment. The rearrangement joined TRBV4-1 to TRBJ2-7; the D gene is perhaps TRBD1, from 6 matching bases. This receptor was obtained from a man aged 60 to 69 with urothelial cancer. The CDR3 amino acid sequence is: CASSQGDTSLSYEQYF. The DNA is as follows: TGCGCCAGCAGCCAAGGGGACACCTCCCTCTCCTACGAGCAGTACTTC.